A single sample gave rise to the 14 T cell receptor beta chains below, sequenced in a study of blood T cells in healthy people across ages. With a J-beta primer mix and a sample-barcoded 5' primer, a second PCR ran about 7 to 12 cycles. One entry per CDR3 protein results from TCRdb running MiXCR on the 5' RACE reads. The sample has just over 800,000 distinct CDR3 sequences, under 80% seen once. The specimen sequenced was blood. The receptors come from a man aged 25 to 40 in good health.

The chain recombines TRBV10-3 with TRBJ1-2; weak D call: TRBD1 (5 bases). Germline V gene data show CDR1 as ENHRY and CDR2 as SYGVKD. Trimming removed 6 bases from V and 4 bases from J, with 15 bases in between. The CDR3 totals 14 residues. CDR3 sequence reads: CAISGGRDSYGYTF. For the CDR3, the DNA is TGTGCCATCAGCGGGGGGAGGGACTCCTATGGCTACACCTTC.

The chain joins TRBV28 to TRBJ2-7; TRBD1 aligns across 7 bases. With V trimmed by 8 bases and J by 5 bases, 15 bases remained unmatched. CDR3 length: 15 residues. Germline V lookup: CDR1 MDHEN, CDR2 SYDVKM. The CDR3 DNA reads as TGTGCCAGCGCACTCCAACAAGGGGGCATCGACGAGCAGTACTTC. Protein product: CASALQQGGIDEQYF.

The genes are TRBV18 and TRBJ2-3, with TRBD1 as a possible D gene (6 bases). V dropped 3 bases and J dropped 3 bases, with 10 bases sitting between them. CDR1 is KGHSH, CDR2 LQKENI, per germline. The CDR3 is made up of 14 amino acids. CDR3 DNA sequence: TGTGCCAGCTCACCGTCAACAGGGACAGATACGCAGTATTTT. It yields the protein CASSPSTGTDTQYF.

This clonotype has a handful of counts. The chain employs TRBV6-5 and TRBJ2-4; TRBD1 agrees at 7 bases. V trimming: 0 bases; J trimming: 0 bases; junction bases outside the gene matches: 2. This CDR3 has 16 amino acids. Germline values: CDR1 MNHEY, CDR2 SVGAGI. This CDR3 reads CASSYSQGVAKNIQYF. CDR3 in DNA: TGTGCCAGCAGTTACTCCCAGGGGGTAGCCAAAAACATTCAGTACTTC.

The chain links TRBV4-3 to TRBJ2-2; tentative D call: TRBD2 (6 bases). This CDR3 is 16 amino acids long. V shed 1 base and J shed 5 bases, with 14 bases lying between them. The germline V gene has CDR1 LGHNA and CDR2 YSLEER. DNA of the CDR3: TGCGCCAGCAGCCAAGCAGGTCGGGGGACGACCGGGGAGCTGTTTTTT. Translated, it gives CASSQAGRGTTGELFF.

In DNA, the CDR3 is TGCAGCGTTGCCCTAGTAGTGGGATCTGAAGCTTTCTTT. Translated: CSVALVVGSEAFF. The chain employs TRBV29-1 and TRBJ1-1, with D uncertain. The CDR3 has 13 amino acids. CDR1 SQVTM and CDR2 ANQGSEA come from the germline V gene. Between the trimmed V and J ends, which lost 4 bases and 6 bases, there was a span of 15 bases. The full variable domain, rest sourced from reference TRBV29-1 and TRBJ1-1, is SAVISQKPSRDICQRGTSLTIQCQVDSQVTMMFWYRQQPGQSLTLIATANQGSEATYESGFVIDKFPISRPNLTFSTLTVSNMSPEDSSIYLCSVALVVGSEAFFGQGTRLTVV.

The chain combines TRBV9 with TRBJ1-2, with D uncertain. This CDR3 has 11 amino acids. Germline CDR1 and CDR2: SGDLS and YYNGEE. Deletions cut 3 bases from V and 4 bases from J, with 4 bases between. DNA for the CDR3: TGTGCCAGCAGCGGCCTCTATGGCTACACCTTC. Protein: CASSGLYGYTF.

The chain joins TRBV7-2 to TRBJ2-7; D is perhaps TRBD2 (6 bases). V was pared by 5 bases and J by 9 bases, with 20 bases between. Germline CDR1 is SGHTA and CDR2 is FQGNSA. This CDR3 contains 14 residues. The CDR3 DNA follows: TGTGCCAGCAGCCCCCCGGGACTCCCATGGGGGCAGTACTTC. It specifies CASSPPGLPWGQYF.

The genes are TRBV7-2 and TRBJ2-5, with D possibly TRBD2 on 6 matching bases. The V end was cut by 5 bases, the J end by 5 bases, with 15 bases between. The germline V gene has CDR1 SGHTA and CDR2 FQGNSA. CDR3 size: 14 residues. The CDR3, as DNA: TGTGCCAGCAGCCGACTAGGGCCCTCGGAGACCCAGTACTTC. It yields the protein CASSRLGPSETQYF.

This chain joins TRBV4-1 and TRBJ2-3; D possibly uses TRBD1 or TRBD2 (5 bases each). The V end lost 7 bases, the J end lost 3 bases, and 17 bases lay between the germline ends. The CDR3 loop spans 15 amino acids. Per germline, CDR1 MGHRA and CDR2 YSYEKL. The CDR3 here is CASKYRTPGTDTQYF. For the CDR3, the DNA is TGCGCCAGCAAATACAGGACCCCGGGGACAGATACGCAGTATTTT.

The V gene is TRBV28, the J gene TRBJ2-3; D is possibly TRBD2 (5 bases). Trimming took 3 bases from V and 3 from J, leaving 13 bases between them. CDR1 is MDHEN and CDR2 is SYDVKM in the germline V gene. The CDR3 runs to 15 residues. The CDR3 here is CASSFPGIRTDTQYF. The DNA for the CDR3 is TGTGCCAGCAGTTTTCCCGGGATCAGGACAGATACGCAGTATTTT.

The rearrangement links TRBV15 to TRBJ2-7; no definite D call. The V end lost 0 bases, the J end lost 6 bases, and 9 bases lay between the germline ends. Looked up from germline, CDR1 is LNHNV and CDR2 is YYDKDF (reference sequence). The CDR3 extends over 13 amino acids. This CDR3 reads CATSRDAGSEQYF. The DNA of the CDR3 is TGTGCCACCAGCAGAGATGCAGGCTCCGAGCAGTACTTC.

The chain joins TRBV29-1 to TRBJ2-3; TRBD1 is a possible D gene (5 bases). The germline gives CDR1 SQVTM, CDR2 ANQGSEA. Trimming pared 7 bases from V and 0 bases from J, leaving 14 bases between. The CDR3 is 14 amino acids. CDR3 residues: CSATQDSSTDTQYF. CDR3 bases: TGCAGCGCGACACAGGATTCTAGCACAGATACGCAGTATTTT.

CDR3 in DNA: TGTGCCAGCAGCCCCCCAAGGGACCGCTACGAGCAGTACTTC. Translated: CASSPPRDRYEQYF. The rearrangement links TRBV12-3 or TRBV12-4 to TRBJ2-7; tentatively, D is TRBD1 or TRBD2 (5 bases each). Trimming pared 6 bases from V and 3 bases from J, leaving 15 bases between. The CDR3 is made up of 14 amino acids.